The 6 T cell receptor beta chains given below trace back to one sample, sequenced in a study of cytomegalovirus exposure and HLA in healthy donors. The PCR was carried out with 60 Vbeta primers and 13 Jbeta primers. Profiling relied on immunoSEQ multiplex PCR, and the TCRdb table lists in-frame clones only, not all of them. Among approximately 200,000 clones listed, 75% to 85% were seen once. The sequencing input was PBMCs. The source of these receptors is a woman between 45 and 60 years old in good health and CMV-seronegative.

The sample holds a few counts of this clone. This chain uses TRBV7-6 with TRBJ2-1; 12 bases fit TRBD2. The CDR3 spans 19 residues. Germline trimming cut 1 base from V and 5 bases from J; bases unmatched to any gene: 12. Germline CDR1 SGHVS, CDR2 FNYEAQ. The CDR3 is CASSLGGSLAGGPDNEQFF. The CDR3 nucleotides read TGTGCCAGCAGCTTAGGGGGCAGTCTAGCGGGAGGGCCCGACAATGAGCAGTTCTTC.

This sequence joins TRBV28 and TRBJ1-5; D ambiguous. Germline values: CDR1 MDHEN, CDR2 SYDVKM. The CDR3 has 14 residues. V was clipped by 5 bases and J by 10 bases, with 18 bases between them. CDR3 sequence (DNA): TGTGCCAGCAGTCTCCCACGTCAGGCTGGACCCCAGCATTTT. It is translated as CASSLPRQAGPQHF.

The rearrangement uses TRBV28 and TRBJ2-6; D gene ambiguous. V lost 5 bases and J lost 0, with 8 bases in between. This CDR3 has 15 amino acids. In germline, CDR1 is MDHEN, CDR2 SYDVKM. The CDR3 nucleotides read TGTGCCAGCAGTACAACAGCCTCTGGGGCCAACGTCCTGACTTTC. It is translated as CASSTTASGANVLTF.

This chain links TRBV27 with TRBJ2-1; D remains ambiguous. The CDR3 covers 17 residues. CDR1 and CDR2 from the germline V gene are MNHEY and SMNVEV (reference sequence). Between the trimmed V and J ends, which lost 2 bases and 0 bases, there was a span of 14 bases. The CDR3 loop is CASSLITAGDSYNEQFF. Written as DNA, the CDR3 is TGTGCCAGCAGTTTAATCACGGCCGGAGACTCCTACAATGAGCAGTTCTTC.

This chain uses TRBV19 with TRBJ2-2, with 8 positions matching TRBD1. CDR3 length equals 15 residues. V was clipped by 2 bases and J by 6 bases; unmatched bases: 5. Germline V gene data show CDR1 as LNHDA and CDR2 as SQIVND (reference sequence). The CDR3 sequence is CASSIQGARAGELFF. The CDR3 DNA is TGTGCCAGTAGTATACAGGGGGCTAGGGCCGGGGAGCTGTTTTTT.

The CDR3, as DNA: TGTGCCAGCTCACCGAGCATCGCTAACTATGGCTACACCTTC. Its protein product is CASSPSIANYGYTF. The chain combines TRBV18 with TRBJ1-2; D not certain. The CDR3 is 14 residues long. Deletions cut 3 bases from V and 0 bases from J, with 8 bases between. CDR1 and CDR2 from the germline V gene are KGHSH and LQKENI. The full variable domain, its missing parts supplied by reference TRBV18 and TRBJ1-2, is NAGVMQNPRHLVRRRGQEARLRCSPMKGHSHVYWYRQLPEEGLKFMVYLQKENIIDESGMPKERFSAEFPKEGPSILRIQQVVRGDSAAYFCASSPSIANYGYTFGSGTRLTVV.